The TCR beta chain described here comes from a study of blood T cell repertoires in COVID-19. Study-wide context: Italy, Spain and the United States were the sources of the convalescent and acute COVID-19 samples. From T cells, B-cell-depleted T cells, or PBMCs came the material, which was cDNA or gDNA.

A Seattle source enrolled patients during active infection and followed them longitudinally. The germline V gene encodes CDR1 GTSNPN and CDR2 SVGIG (reference sequence). This CDR3 contains 15 residues. Trimming removed 2 bases from V and 5 bases from J; junction bases left unmatched: 12. Authors' data handling: Amplification with reference gene primers provided the estimates of nucleated cell counts. TCRdb's table, derived via immunoSEQ multiplex PCR, lists solely in-frame clones and lacks some. V, J and clone size reflect that table, while D and trimming were determined from the DNA. The table records 100,000 to 150,000 clones, 86% of them present only once. Only a few counts were recorded for this clone.

This sequence originates from a woman in her seventies with COVID-19, enrolled during active disease. V and J are TRBV30 and TRBJ2-7; 7 bases align to TRBD2. Material: peripheral blood. CDR3 in DNA: TGTGCCTGGAGTCGTGGGCTGGCTAGCGGAGACGAGCAGTACTTC. Translating it yields CAWSRGLASGDEQYF.